This TCR beta chain was captured by sequencing in a study of cytomegalovirus exposure and HLA in healthy donors. Study outcomes and limitations: Other equally common chains were less clonally expanded than HLA-associated TCR beta chains, a later analysis showed.

As regards this clone: Its matching antigen is unknown.

Vbeta (60) and Jbeta (13) primers were used in the PCR. The method was immunoSEQ multiplex PCR; TCRdb's version includes in-frame clones alone and lacks a portion of them. This table holds some 110,000 clones, nearly 75% found once. V was clipped by 5 bases and J by 0 bases, with 12 bases between them. Germline assignment: CDR1 MNHEY and CDR2 SVGAGI. This CDR3 has 15 residues. The chain has TRBV6-5 and TRBJ2-3, with a tentative D call TRBD1 (6 bases). Sequencing was carried out using PBMCs. This clonotype was sampled from a man aged 25-40 years in good health and CMV-seropositive. The CDR3 reads CASSPRGSSTDTQYF. In DNA form, the CDR3 reads TGTGCCAGCAGTCCCAGGGGATCGAGCACAGATACGCAGTATTTT.